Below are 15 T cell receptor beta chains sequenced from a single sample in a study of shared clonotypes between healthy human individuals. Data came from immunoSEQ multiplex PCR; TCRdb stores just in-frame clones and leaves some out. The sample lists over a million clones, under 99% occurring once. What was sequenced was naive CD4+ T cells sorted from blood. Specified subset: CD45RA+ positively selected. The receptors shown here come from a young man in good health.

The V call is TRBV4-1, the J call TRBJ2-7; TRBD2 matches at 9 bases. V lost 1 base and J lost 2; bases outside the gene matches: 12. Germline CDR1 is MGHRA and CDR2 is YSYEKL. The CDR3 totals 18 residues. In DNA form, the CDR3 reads TGCGCCAGCAGCCAAGGGGGTTTAGCGGGAGCTTGGACCTACGAGCAGTACTTC. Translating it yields CASSQGGLAGAWTYEQYF.

In DNA form, the CDR3 reads TGTGCCAGCAGCTTAGGAGTTGCTGAGCAGTTCTTC. Translated, it gives CASSLGVAEQFF. The V call is TRBV7-2, the J call TRBJ2-1; D remains unclear. CDR1 and CDR2 (germline): SGHTA, FQGNSA. Trimming shortened V by 1 base and J by 9 bases, and 7 bases separated the two germline ends. The CDR3 extends over 12 amino acids. The full variable domain, in which reference TRBV7-2 and TRBJ2-1 provide the parts outside the CDR3, is GAGVSQSPSNKVTEKGKDVELRCDPISGHTALYWYRQSLGQGLEFLIYFQGNSAPDKSGLPSDRFSAERTGGSVSTLTIQRTQQEDSAVYLCASSLGVAEQFFGPGTRLTVL.

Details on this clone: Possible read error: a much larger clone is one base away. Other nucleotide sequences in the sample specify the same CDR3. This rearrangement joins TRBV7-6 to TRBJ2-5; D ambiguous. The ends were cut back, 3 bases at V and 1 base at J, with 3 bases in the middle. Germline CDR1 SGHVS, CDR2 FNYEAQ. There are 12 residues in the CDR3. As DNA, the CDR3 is TGTGCCAGCAGCTTGGCCCAAGAGACCCAGTACTTC. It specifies CASSLAQETQYF.

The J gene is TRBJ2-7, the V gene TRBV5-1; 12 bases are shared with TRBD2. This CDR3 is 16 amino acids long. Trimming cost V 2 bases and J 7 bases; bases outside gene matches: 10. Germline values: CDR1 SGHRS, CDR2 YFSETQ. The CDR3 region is CASSFRPSGRAEEQYF. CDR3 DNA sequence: TGCGCCAGCAGCTTCCGCCCTAGCGGGAGGGCCGAAGAGCAGTACTTC.

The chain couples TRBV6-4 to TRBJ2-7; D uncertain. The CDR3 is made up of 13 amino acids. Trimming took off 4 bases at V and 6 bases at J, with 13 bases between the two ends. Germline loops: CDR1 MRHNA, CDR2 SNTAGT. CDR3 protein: CASSAESLGEQYF. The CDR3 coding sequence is TGTGCCAGCAGTGCGGAGTCGTTGGGCGAGCAGTACTTC.

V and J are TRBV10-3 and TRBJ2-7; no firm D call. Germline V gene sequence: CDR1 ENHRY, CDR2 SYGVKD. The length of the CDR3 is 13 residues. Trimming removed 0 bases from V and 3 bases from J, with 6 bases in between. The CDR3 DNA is TGTGCCATCAGTGAGTCGAAACTCTACGAGCAGTACTTC. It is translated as CAISESKLYEQYF.

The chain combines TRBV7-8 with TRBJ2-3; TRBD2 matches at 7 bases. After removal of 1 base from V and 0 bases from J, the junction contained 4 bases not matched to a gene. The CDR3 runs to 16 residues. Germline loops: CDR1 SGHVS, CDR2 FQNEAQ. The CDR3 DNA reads TGTGCCAGCAGCTTAGAAATCGGGAGGAGCACAGATACGCAGTATTTT. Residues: CASSLEIGRSTDTQYF.

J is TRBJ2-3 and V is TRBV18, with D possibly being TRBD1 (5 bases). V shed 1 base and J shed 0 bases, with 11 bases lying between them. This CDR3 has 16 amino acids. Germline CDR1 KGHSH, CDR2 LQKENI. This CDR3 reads CASSPRGPPSTDTQYF. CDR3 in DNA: TGTGCCAGCTCACCACGGGGCCCTCCAAGCACAGATACGCAGTATTTT.

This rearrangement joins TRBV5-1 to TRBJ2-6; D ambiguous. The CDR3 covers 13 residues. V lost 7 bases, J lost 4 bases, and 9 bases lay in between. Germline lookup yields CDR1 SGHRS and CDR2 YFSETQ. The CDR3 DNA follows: TGCGCCAGCGGATTTGGGGGGGCCAACGTCCTGACTTTC. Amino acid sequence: CASGFGGANVLTF.

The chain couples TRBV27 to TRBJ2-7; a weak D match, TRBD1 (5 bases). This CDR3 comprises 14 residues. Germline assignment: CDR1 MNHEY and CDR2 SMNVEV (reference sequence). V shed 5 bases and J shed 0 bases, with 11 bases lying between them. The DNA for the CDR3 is TGTGCCAGCAGTCCCGACAGATACTCCTACGAGCAGTACTTC. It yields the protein CASSPDRYSYEQYF.

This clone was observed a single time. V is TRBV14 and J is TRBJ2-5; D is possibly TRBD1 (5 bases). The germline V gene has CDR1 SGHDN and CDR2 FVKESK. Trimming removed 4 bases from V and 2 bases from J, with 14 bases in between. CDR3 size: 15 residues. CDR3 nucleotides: TGTGCCAGCAGCCGGGGCAGGGTCGTTCAAGAGACCCAGTACTTC. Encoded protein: CASSRGRVVQETQYF.

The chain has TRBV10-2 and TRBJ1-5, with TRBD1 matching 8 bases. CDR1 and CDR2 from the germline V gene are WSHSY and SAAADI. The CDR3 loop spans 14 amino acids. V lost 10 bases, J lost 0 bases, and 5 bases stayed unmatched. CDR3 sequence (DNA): TGCGCCACCCAGGACAGGGCTAGCAATCAGCCCCAGCATTTT. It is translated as CATQDRASNQPQHF.

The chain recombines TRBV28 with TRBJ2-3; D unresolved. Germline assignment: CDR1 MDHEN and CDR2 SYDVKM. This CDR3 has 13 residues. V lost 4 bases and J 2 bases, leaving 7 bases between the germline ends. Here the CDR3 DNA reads TGTGCCAGCAGTTCGCTCTACACAGATACGCAGTATTTT. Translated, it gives CASSSLYTDTQYF. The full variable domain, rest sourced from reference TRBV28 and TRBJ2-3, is DVKVTQSSRYLVKRTGEKVFLECVQDMDHENMFWYRQDPGLGLRLIYFSYDVKMKEKGDIPEGYSVSREKKERFSLILESASTNQTSMYLCASSSLYTDTQYFGPGTRLTVL.

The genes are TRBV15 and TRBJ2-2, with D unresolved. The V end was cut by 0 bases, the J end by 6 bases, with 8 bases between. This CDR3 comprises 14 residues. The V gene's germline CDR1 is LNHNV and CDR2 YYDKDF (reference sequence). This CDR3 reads CATSRDPQSGELFF. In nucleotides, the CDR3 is TGTGCCACCAGCAGAGATCCCCAGTCCGGGGAGCTGTTTTTT.

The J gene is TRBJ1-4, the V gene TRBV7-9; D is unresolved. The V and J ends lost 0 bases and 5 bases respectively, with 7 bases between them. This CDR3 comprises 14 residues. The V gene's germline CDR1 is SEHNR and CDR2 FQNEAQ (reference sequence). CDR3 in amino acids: CASSLARANEKLFF. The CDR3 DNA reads TGTGCCAGCAGCTTAGCGCGCGCCAATGAAAAACTGTTTTTT.